One and the same sample provided the 8 T cell receptor beta chains below, sequenced in a study of blood T cell repertoires in COVID-19. Here immunoSEQ multiplex PCR was the method, and the copy in TCRdb shows in-frame clones only, minus some. The table lists about 230,000 clones, about nine tenths of them singletons. What was sequenced was peripheral blood. These receptor sequences come from a man aged 45-65 years with COVID-19, enrolled during active disease.

V gene TRBV27 combines with J gene TRBJ2-1; D is possibly TRBD2 (6 bases). Germline CDR1 is MNHEY and CDR2 is SMNVEV (reference sequence). The CDR3 totals 14 residues. The germline V and J ends were trimmed by 2 bases and 10 bases, with 15 bases remaining between them. The CDR3 DNA reads as TGTGCCAGCAGTTTAGTTGCGGGGACCCGGGAGCAGTTCTTC. As protein: CASSLVAGTREQFF.

The genes are TRBV6-5 and TRBJ2-7; no clear D. Germline V gives CDR1 MNHEY, CDR2 SVGAGI. V lost 7 bases and J 0 bases, leaving 16 bases between the germline ends. This CDR3 is built from 15 residues. This CDR3 reads CASKISWYNSYEQYF. The CDR3 bases are TGTGCCAGCAAAATATCATGGTACAACTCCTACGAGCAGTACTTC.

V and J are TRBV19 and TRBJ2-6, with D unresolved. There are 17 residues in the CDR3. Trimming removed 5 bases at V and 0 bases at J, with 14 bases between. Germline values: CDR1 LNHDA, CDR2 SQIVND (reference sequence). The CDR3, as DNA: TGTGCCAGTAGTGCAATCAGAACCAACTCTGGGGCCAACGTCCTGACTTTC. As protein: CASSAIRTNSGANVLTF.

The CDR3 here is CAILGGEGTEAFF. DNA of the CDR3: TGTGCCATCTTAGGGGGCGAGGGGACTGAAGCTTTCTTT. This chain joins TRBV10-3 and TRBJ1-1; 7 bases match TRBD1. CDR1 is ENHRY, CDR2 SYGVKD, per germline. This CDR3 region has 13 residues. V was clipped by 8 bases and J by 5 bases; unmatched bases: 8.

The genes are TRBV7-6 and TRBJ2-3; 8 bases fit TRBD1. Looked up from germline, CDR1 is SGHVS and CDR2 is FNYEAQ. The trim removed 5 bases at V and 0 bases at J, leaving 4 bases unmatched. This CDR3 comprises 15 residues. The CDR3 sequence is CASSMTGVSTDTQYF. The CDR3 DNA reads TGTGCCAGCAGCATGACAGGGGTGAGCACAGATACGCAGTATTTT.

The rearrangement uses TRBV12-5 and TRBJ2-3; TRBD2 is a possible D gene (6 bases). The CDR3 extends over 16 amino acids. V gave up 0 bases and J gave up 8 bases, with 18 bases separating them. Germline CDR1 reads LGHNT; CDR2 reads FRNRAP. The DNA of the CDR3 is TGTGCTAGTGGTTTGGTACGGACTACACCGGAGGGTACGCAGTATTTT. Amino acids: CASGLVRTTPEGTQYF.

This clone was picked up a small number of times. The chain joins TRBV2 to TRBJ1-4; D is undetermined. With 8 bases removed from V and 4 bases from J, the gap between germline ends came to 5 bases. The CDR3 totals 11 residues. CDR1 is SNHLY and CDR2 is FYNNEI in the germline V gene. CDR3 sequence reads: CASAVNEKLFF. The CDR3 region has the DNA TGTGCCAGCGCGGTTAATGAAAAACTGTTTTTT.

The rearrangement uses TRBV27 and TRBJ2-3; 9 bases agree with TRBD2. The CDR3 totals 15 residues. The germline gives CDR1 MNHEY, CDR2 SMNVEV (reference sequence). Trimming at V came to 5 bases and at J to 2 bases, leaving 5 bases not matched to a gene. CDR3 in amino acids: CASSPSGRNTDTQYF. DNA of the CDR3: TGTGCCAGCAGTCCAAGCGGGAGGAACACAGATACGCAGTATTTT.